These 26 T cell receptor beta chains originate from one sample sequenced in a study of T cell changes during pregnancy in multiple sclerosis. The table came from immunoSEQ multiplex PCR; TCRdb's copy has only in-frame clones and leaves some out. The sample lists about 72,000 clones; around 91% were seen once. The input for sequencing was peripheral blood, taken in the third trimester of pregnancy. These receptors originate from a female donor in good health, enrolled as a control in a pregnancy study.

The chain is built from TRBV6-1 and TRBJ2-7; the match to TRBD1 covers 8 bases. J was trimmed by 1 base and V by 0 bases; bases with no gene match: 2. Germline V lookup: CDR1 MNHNS, CDR2 SASEGT. The CDR3 length is 15 residues. The CDR3 DNA sequence: TGTGCCAGCAGTGAAGCCGGGACAGGATCCTACGAGCAGTACTTC. Translated, it gives CASSEAGTGSYEQYF.

The V and J genes are TRBV4-1 and TRBJ2-7, with 7 nucleotides matching TRBD2. This CDR3 has 16 residues. CDR1 is MGHRA, CDR2 YSYEKL, per germline. V trimming: 1 base; J trimming: 6 bases; junction bases outside the gene matches: 12. CDR3 in amino acids: CASSQVGGRAWGEQYF. The CDR3 DNA sequence: TGCGCCAGCAGCCAAGTGGGGGGGAGGGCCTGGGGCGAGCAGTACTTC.

This chain uses TRBV6-6 with TRBJ1-1; 9 bases map to TRBD1. Germline values: CDR1 MNHNY, CDR2 SVGAGI (reference sequence). J lost 5 bases, V lost 2 bases, and 6 bases had no gene match. The CDR3 is made up of 15 amino acids. The CDR3 protein is CASSYKQGAPTEAFF. In nucleotides, the CDR3 is TGTGCCAGCAGTTACAAACAGGGGGCGCCGACTGAAGCTTTCTTT.

This chain joins TRBV2 and TRBJ1-4; no clear D. The V gene lost 7 bases and the J gene lost 8 bases, with 8 bases spanning the gap. Germline lookup yields CDR1 SNHLY and CDR2 FYNNEI. The CDR3 loop spans 11 amino acids. DNA for the CDR3: TGTGCCAGCAAAGGAGGGGAAAAACTGTTTTTT. It codes for CASKGGEKLFF.

This clone was counted only a few times. The chain couples TRBV4-3 to TRBJ2-1; 10 nucleotides line up with TRBD2. V was pared by 0 bases and J by 16 bases, with 6 bases of the junction left unmatched. Germline V gene data show CDR1 as LGHNA and CDR2 as YSLEER. The CDR3 has 13 amino acids. Written as DNA, the CDR3 is TGCGCCAGCAGCCAAGATCTAGCGGGAGAATCATTCTTC. This codes for CASSQDLAGESFF.

V is TRBV28 and J is TRBJ1-4, with 8 bases identical to TRBD1. The CDR3 covers 14 residues. J lost 8 bases, V lost 4 bases, and 6 bases had no gene match. Germline V gives CDR1 MDHEN, CDR2 SYDVKM. This CDR3 reads CASSSSGGTEKLFF. CDR3 sequence (DNA): TGTGCCAGCAGTTCATCAGGGGGCACGGAAAAACTGTTTTTT.

This chain connects TRBV15 to TRBJ2-2, with a possible D match to TRBD1 (6 bases). The V end lost 5 bases, the J end lost 4 bases, and 17 bases lay between the germline ends. From germline, CDR1 is LNHNV and CDR2 YYDKDF (reference sequence). The CDR3 length is 16 residues. The CDR3 loop is CATSSRQGQGTGELFF. DNA for the CDR3: TGTGCCACCAGCTCCCGCCAGGGGCAGGGCACCGGGGAGCTGTTTTTT. Complete variable domain (other parts from reference TRBV15 and TRBJ2-2): DAMVIQNPRYQVTQFGKPVTLSCSQTLNHNVMYWYQQKSSQAPKLLFHYYDKDFNNEADTPDNFQSRRPNTSFCFLDIRSPGLGDTAMYLCATSSRQGQGTGELFFGEGSRLTVL.

The chain has TRBV27 and TRBJ2-1; 7 positions agree with TRBD1. The germline gives CDR1 MNHEY, CDR2 SMNVEV (reference sequence). This CDR3 is 16 amino acids long. V lost 5 bases, J lost 3 bases, and 10 bases stayed unmatched. The CDR3 DNA follows: TGTGCCAGCAGTCCAGACAGGGTAGTATTCTACAATGAGCAGTTCTTC. Translated, it gives CASSPDRVVFYNEQFF.

V gene TRBV10-2 combines with J gene TRBJ2-3, with 8 bases lining up with TRBD2. The CDR3 runs to 14 residues. J gave up 4 bases and V 3 bases, and 3 bases lay outside the gene matches. The germline V gene has CDR1 WSHSY and CDR2 SAAADI. The CDR3 protein is CASSDVGRADTQYF. CDR3 DNA: TGCGCCAGCAGTGACGTCGGGAGGGCAGATACGCAGTATTTT.

This chain joins TRBV18 and TRBJ1-1; D unresolved. This CDR3 is 12 amino acids long. Germline V gives CDR1 KGHSH, CDR2 LQKENI. V gave up 3 bases and J gave up 7 bases, with 9 bases separating them. The chain's CDR3 is CASSPMPREAFF. The CDR3 DNA follows: TGTGCCAGCTCACCCATGCCGCGTGAAGCTTTCTTT. Drawing the rest from reference TRBV18 and TRBJ1-1, the complete variable domain is NAGVMQNPRHLVRRRGQEARLRCSPMKGHSHVYWYRQLPEEGLKFMVYLQKENIIDESGMPKERFSAEFPKEGPSILRIQQVVRGDSAAYFCASSPMPREAFFGQGTRLTVV.

The chain recombines TRBV9 with TRBJ2-7, with no clear D. Germline CDR1 and CDR2: SGDLS and YYNGEE. The CDR3 covers 14 residues. V lost 4 bases and J lost 4, with 15 bases in between. This CDR3 is CASSSGHKQYEQYF. The CDR3 region has the DNA TGTGCCAGCAGCTCTGGGCACAAGCAATACGAGCAGTACTTC.

The chain links TRBV5-8 to TRBJ1-1, with 9 bases identical to TRBD1. Germline V gene sequence: CDR1 SGHTS, CDR2 YDEGEE. The V gene end was trimmed by 3 bases and the J gene end by 5 bases; junction bases not matched to a gene: 14. The CDR3 contains 17 residues. As DNA, the CDR3 is TGTGCCAGCAGCTCGACTGGACAGGGGAGCTATTGGACTGAAGCTTTCTTT. Its protein is CASSSTGQGSYWTEAFF.

This rearrangement joins TRBV2 to TRBJ1-2; no definite D call. The V and J ends lost 6 bases and 1 base respectively, with 15 bases between them. The CDR3 is made up of 15 amino acids. Germline V gene data show CDR1 as SNHLY and CDR2 as FYNNEI. CDR3 region: CASRTAREDNYGYTF. The CDR3, as DNA: TGTGCCAGCAGGACCGCCAGAGAGGATAACTATGGCTACACCTTC.

The V gene is TRBV4-3, the J gene TRBJ2-1, with TRBD1 identical over 11 bases. CDR3 length: 17 residues. J lost 5 bases, V lost 0 bases, and 6 bases had no gene match. In germline, CDR1 is LGHNA, CDR2 YSLEER. The CDR3 sequence is CASSQDRGTGGHNEQFF. The CDR3 nucleotides read TGCGCCAGCAGCCAAGATCGGGGGACAGGGGGTCACAATGAGCAGTTCTTC.

V gene TRBV12-5 combines with J gene TRBJ1-4; a possible D gene is TRBD1 (6 bases). Per germline, CDR1 LGHNT and CDR2 FRNRAP. V shed 1 base and J shed 6 bases, with 9 bases lying between them. CDR3 length: 14 amino acids. The CDR3 region is CASGLGRGDEKLFF. The CDR3 DNA sequence: TGTGCTAGTGGTTTGGGCAGGGGAGATGAAAAACTGTTTTTT.

V and J are TRBV25-1 and TRBJ2-7; 9 positions match TRBD1. After removal of 2 bases from V and 4 bases from J, the junction contained 6 bases not matched to a gene. The CDR3 loop spans 15 amino acids. The germline CDR1 and CDR2 sequences are MGHDK and SYGVNS. DNA of the CDR3: TGTGCCAGCAGTGAAGCGGGGACAGGGTTGTACGAGCAGTACTTC. It codes for CASSEAGTGLYEQYF.

J is TRBJ1-4 and V is TRBV7-9; D uncertain. There are 15 residues in the CDR3. Deletions cut 4 bases from V and 0 bases from J, with 9 bases between. Per the germline V gene, CDR1 is SEHNR and CDR2 is FQNEAQ (reference sequence). The CDR3 region has the DNA TGTGCCAGCAGCTCAAACAGTGCAACTAATGAAAAACTGTTTTTT. Amino acids: CASSSNSATNEKLFF. The full variable domain, rest sourced from reference TRBV7-9 and TRBJ1-4, is DTGVSQNPRHKITKRGQNVTFRCDPISEHNRLYWYRQTLGQGPEFLTYFQNEAQLEKSRLLSDRFSAERPKGSFSTLEIQRTEQGDSAMYLCASSSNSATNEKLFFGSGTQLSVL.

This clone was seen once. V and J are TRBV6-1 and TRBJ2-1; 12 bases match TRBD2. Germline lookup yields CDR1 MNHNS and CDR2 SASEGT. The length of the CDR3 is 16 residues. Trimming cost V 4 bases and J 4 bases; bases outside gene matches: 5. CDR3 sequence (DNA): TGTGCCAGCAGTGTCTCTAGCGGGGGGGCTTACAATGAGCAGTTCTTC. This gives the protein CASSVSSGGAYNEQFF.

This rearrangement joins TRBV4-3 to TRBJ2-7, with TRBD2 identical over 9 bases. The germline V gene has CDR1 LGHNA and CDR2 YSLEER. V was pared by 0 bases and J by 0 bases, with 9 bases of the junction left unmatched. CDR3 size: 18 residues. CDR3 DNA: TGCGCCAGCAGCCAAGATAGCACTAGCGGGCCGTTCTCCTACGAGCAGTACTTC. Its translation is CASSQDSTSGPFSYEQYF.

This chain links TRBV7-9 with TRBJ2-3, with 10 bases aligning to TRBD2. The V segment lost 2 bases and the J segment 5 bases; nucleotides outside the gene matches: 4. The V gene's germline CDR1 is SEHNR and CDR2 FQNEAQ (reference sequence). This CDR3 spans 15 amino acids. The CDR3 DNA reads TGTGCCAGCAGCTTACCAGCGGGGGGGCAAGATACGCAGTATTTT. Translated: CASSLPAGGQDTQYF.

This chain links TRBV6-5 with TRBJ2-7, with TRBD2 matching over 12 bases. This CDR3 is 16 amino acids long. V was pared by 4 bases and J by 2 bases, with 6 bases of the junction left unmatched. Germline V CDR1 and CDR2: MNHEY, SVGAGI. The CDR3 loop reads CASSFATSGGPYEQYF. DNA of the CDR3: TGTGCCAGCAGTTTCGCGACTAGCGGGGGACCCTACGAGCAGTACTTC.

J is TRBJ2-1 and V is TRBV7-9; TRBD1 aligns across 9 bases. The CDR3 spans 14 residues. Germline-derived CDR1 and CDR2 are SEHNR and FQNEAQ (reference sequence). J was trimmed by 7 bases and V by 3 bases; bases with no gene match: 4. The CDR3 nucleotides read TGTGCCAGCAGCTTCTGGACAGGGGATAATGAGCAGTTCTTC. Translation: CASSFWTGDNEQFF.

The V and J genes are TRBV7-2 and TRBJ1-5, with D possibly TRBD1 on 5 matching bases. The CDR3 sequence is 14 residues long. Germline V CDR1 and CDR2: SGHTA, FQGNSA. V was shortened by 5 bases and J by 0 bases, with 8 bases between the two germline ends. The CDR3 coding sequence is TGTGCCAGCAGCCCGACAGTTAGCAATCAGCCCCAGCATTTT. Encoded protein: CASSPTVSNQPQHF.

This chain links TRBV9 with TRBJ2-3; TRBD1 agrees at 8 bases. Germline V CDR1 and CDR2: SGDLS, YYNGEE. This CDR3 comprises 16 residues. With V trimmed by 3 bases and J by 8 bases, 14 bases remained unmatched. CDR3: CASSADRAAERGTQYF. The DNA of the CDR3 is TGTGCCAGCAGCGCGGACAGGGCAGCCGAGAGAGGTACGCAGTATTTT. Full variable domain (remainder filled in from reference TRBV9 and TRBJ2-3): DSGVTQTPKHLITATGQRVTLRCSPRSGDLSVYWYQQSLDQGLQFLIQYYNGEERAKGNILERFSAQQFPDLHSELNLSSLELGDSALYFCASSADRAAERGTQYFGPGTRLTVL.

V gene TRBV5-4 combines with J gene TRBJ1-2; 7 bases match TRBD1. Germline trimming cut 3 bases from V and 0 bases from J; bases unmatched to any gene: 5. The germline V gene encodes CDR1 SGHNT and CDR2 YYREEE (reference sequence). The CDR3 covers 15 residues. This CDR3 is CASSSDRDPNYGYTF. CDR3 nucleotide sequence: TGTGCCAGCAGCTCTGACAGGGACCCTAACTATGGCTACACCTTC. Full variable domain (remainder filled in from reference TRBV5-4 and TRBJ1-2): ETGVTQSPTHLIKTRGQQVTLRCSSQSGHNTVSWYQQALGQGPQFIFQYYREEENGRGNFPPRFSGLQFPNYSSELNVNALELDDSALYLCASSSDRDPNYGYTFGSGTRLTVV.

The chain links TRBV5-1 to TRBJ1-2, with D tentatively TRBD1 (6 bases). Per germline, CDR1 SGHRS and CDR2 YFSETQ. This CDR3 is 15 amino acids long. V gave up 0 bases and J gave up 7 bases, with 16 bases separating them. CDR3 bases: TGCGCCAGCAGCTTGGCCGCTTCACAGGGCTCTGGCTACACCTTC. Residues: CASSLAASQGSGYTF. Combining the CDR3 with reference TRBV5-1 and TRBJ1-2 gives the whole variable domain KAGVTQTPRYLIKTRGQQVTLSCSPISGHRSVSWYQQTPGQGLQFLFEYFSETQRNKGNFPGRFSGRQFSNSRSEMNVSTLELGDSALYLCASSLAASQGSGYTFGSGTRLTVV.